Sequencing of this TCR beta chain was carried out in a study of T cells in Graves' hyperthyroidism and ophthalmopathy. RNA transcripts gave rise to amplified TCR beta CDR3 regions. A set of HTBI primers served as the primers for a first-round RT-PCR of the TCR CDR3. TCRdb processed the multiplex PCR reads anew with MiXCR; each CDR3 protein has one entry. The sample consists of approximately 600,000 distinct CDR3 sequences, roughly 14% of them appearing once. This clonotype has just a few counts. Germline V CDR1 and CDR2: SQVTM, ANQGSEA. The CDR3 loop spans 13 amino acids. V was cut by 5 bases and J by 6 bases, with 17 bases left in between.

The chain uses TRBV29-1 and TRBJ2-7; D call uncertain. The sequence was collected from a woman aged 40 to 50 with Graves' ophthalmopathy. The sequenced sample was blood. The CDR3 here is CSVSVLFDSEQYF. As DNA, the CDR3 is TGCAGCGTTAGTGTCCTCTTCGATAGCGAGCAGTACTTC.